This TCR beta chain was sequenced in a study of neurological immune-mediated disorders. TCRdb called the 5' RACE reads again in MiXCR, with one record for every CDR3 protein. Among tens of thousands of distinct CDR3 sequences, almost 2.5% were seen once, and the ten largest hold 2% to 2.5%. This clonotype was recorded only once. The source of this sequence is a woman in her forties or fifties with multiple sclerosis. Specimen: PBMCs.

The CDR3: CASSKWAPRDRYNQPQHF. As DNA, the CDR3 is TGTGCCAGCAGCAAATGGGCCCCCCGGGACCGTTACAATCAGCCCCAGCATTTT. The chain uses TRBV21-1 and TRBJ1-5; the table's D gene call, TRBD1, was not cross checked with the DNA. TRBV21-1 is shown as a pseudogene. The CDR3 is made up of 18 amino acids.